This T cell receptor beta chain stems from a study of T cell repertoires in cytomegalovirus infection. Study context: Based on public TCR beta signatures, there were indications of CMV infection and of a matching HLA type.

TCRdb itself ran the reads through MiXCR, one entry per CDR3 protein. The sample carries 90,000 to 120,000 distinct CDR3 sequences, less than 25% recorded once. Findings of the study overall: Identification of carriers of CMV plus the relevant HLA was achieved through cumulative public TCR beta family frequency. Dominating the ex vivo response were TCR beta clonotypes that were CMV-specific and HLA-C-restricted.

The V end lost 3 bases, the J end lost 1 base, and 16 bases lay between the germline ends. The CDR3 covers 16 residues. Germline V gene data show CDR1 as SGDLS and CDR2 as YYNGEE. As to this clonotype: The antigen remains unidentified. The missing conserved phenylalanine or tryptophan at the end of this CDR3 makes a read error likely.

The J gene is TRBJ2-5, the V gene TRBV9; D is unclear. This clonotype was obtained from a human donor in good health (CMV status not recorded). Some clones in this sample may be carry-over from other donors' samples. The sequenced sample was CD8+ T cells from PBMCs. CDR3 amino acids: CASSAKPASIQETQYL. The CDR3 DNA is TGTGCCAGCAGCGCCAAACCCGCCAGCATCCAAGAGACCCAGTACTTA.